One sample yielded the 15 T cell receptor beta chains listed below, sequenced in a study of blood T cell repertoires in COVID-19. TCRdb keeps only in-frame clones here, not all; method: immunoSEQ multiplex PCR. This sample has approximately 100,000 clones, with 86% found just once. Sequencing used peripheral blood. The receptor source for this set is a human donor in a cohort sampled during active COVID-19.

CDR3 in DNA: TGTGCCAGCAGCCCGTGGGGCCCGGAGACCCAGTACTTC. Translated: CASSPWGPETQYF. V and J are TRBV27 and TRBJ2-5; D is perhaps TRBD1 (5 bases). The germline V gene encodes CDR1 MNHEY and CDR2 SMNVEV (reference sequence). V lost 6 bases and J lost 5, with 13 bases in between. The CDR3 consists of 13 residues.

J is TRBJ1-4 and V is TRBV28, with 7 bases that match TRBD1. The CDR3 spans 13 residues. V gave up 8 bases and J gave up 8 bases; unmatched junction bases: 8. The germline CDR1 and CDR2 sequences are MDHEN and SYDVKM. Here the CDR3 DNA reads TGTGCCAGCGGACAGGCGGTGAGAGAAAAACTGTTTTTT. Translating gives CASGQAVREKLFF.

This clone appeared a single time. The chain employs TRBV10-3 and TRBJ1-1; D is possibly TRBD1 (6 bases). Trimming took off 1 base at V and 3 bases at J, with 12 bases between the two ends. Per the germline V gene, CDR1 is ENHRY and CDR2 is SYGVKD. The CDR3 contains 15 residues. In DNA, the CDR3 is TGTGCCATCAGTGAGTACAGGGAGGGAGACACTGAAGCTTTCTTT. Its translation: CAISEYREGDTEAFF.

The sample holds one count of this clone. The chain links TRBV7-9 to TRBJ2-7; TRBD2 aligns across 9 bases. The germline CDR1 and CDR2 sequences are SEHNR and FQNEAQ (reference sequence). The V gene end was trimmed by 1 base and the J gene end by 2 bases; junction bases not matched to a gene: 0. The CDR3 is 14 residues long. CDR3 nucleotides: TGTGCCAGCAGCTTAGGCGGGGGGGCCTACGAGCAGTACTTC. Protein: CASSLGGGAYEQYF.

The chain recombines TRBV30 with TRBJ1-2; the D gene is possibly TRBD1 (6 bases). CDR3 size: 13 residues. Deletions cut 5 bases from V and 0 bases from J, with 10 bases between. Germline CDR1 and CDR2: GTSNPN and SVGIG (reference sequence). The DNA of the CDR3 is TGTGCCTGGGAAGAGGGGGCTAACTATGGCTACACCTTC. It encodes CAWEEGANYGYTF.

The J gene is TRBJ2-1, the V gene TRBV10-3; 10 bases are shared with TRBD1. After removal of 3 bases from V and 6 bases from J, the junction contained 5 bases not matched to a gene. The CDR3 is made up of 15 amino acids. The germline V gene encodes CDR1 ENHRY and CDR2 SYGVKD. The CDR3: CAISEGDRGGNEQFF. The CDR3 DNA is TGTGCCATCAGTGAAGGGGACAGGGGAGGCAATGAGCAGTTCTTC.

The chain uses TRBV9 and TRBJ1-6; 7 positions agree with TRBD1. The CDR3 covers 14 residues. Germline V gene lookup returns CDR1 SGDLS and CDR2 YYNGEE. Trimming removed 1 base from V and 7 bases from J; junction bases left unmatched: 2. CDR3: CASSVQGENSPLHF. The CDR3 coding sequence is TGTGCCAGCAGCGTACAGGGGGAAAATTCACCCCTCCACTTT. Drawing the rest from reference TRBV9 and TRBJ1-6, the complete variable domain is DSGVTQTPKHLITATGQRVTLRCSPRSGDLSVYWYQQSLDQGLQFLIQYYNGEERAKGNILERFSAQQFPDLHSELNLSSLELGDSALYFCASSVQGENSPLHFGNGTRLTVT.

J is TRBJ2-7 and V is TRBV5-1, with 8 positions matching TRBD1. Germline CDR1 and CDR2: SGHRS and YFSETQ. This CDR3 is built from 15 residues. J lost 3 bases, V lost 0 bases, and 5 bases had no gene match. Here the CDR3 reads CASSLGDRMSYEQYF. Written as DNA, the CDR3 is TGCGCCAGCAGCTTGGGGGACAGGATGAGCTACGAGCAGTACTTC.

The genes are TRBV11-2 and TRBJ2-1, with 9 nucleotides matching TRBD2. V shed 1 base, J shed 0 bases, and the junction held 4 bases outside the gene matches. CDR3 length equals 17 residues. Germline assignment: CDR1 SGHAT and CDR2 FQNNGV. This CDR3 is CASSLVLAGSSYNEQFF. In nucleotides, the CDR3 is TGTGCCAGCAGCTTAGTTCTAGCGGGGAGCTCCTACAATGAGCAGTTCTTC.

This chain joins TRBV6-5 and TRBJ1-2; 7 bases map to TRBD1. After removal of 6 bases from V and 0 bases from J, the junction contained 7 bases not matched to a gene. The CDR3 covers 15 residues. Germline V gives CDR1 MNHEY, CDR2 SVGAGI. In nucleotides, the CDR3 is TGTGCCAGCAGAACAGGGGACCCTGCTAACTATGGCTACACCTTC. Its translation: CASRTGDPANYGYTF.

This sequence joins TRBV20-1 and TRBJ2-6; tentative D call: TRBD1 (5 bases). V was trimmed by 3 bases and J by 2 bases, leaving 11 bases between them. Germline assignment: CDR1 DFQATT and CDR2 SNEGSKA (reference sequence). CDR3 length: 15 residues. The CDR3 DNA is TGCAGTGCTAGTCCCCAAGGGGCTGGGGCCAACGTCCTGACTTTC. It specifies CSASPQGAGANVLTF.

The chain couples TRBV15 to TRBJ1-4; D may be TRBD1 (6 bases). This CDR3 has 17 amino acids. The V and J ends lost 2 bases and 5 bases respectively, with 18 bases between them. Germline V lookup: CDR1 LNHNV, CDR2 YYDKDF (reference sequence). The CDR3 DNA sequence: TGTGCCACCAGCAGAATTGCTCCGGGACACTTCAATGAAAAACTGTTTTTT. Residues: CATSRIAPGHFNEKLFF. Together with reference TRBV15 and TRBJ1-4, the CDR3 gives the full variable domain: DAMVIQNPRYQVTQFGKPVTLSCSQTLNHNVMYWYQQKSSQAPKLLFHYYDKDFNNEADTPDNFQSRRPNTSFCFLDIRSPGLGDTAMYLCATSRIAPGHFNEKLFFGSGTQLSVL.

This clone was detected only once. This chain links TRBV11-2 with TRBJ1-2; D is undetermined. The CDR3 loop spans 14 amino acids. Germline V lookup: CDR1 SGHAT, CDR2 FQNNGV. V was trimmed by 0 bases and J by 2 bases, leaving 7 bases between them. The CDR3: CASSLDLRNYGYTF. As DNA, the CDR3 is TGTGCCAGCAGCTTAGATCTGAGAAACTATGGCTACACCTTC.

This CDR3 reads CATQKQGSSGNTIYF. The CDR3 DNA is TGTGCCACACAAAAACAGGGCTCTAGTGGAAACACCATATATTTT. The chain combines TRBV6-5 with TRBJ1-3; D possibly corresponds to TRBD1 (6 bases). This CDR3 spans 15 amino acids. Trimming shortened V by 10 bases and J by 3 bases, and 19 bases separated the two germline ends. Germline V gene sequence: CDR1 MNHEY, CDR2 SVGAGI.

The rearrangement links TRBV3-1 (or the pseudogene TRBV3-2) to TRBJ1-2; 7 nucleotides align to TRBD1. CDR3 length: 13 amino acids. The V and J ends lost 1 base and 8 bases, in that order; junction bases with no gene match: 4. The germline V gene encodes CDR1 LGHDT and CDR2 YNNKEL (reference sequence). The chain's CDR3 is CASSQGTGHGYTF. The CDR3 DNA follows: TGTGCCAGCAGCCAAGGGACAGGCCACGGCTACACCTTC.